The 2 T cell receptor beta chains below come from one sample, sequenced in a study of shared clonotypes between healthy human individuals. Clones were sequenced by immunoSEQ multiplex PCR, and TCRdb holds only the in-frame ones, with some missing. The sample holds 700,000 or so clones, 60% to 80% seen once. The material sequenced was memory CD4+ T cells sorted from blood. Subset specified: CD45RA-negative fraction. The origin of the receptors is a woman aged 25 to 45 in good health.

This clone is a singleton in its sample. This sequence joins TRBV27 and TRBJ2-7, with TRBD1 matching 9 bases. There are 14 residues in the CDR3. CDR1 MNHEY and CDR2 SMNVEV come from the germline V gene (reference sequence). The J segment lost 3 bases and the V segment lost 5 bases, leaving 5 bases of the junction unmatched. The DNA for the CDR3 is TGTGCCAGCAGTAGGGGACAGGGAGGCTACGAGCAGTACTTC. Translation: CASSRGQGGYEQYF.

The CDR3 nucleotides read TGTGCCAGCAGTTACTCAGGGACGAGGAGAGGCCAGCCCCAGCATTTT. This encodes CASSYSGTRRGQPQHF. The chain uses TRBV6-6 and TRBJ1-5, with D possibly TRBD1 on 5 matching bases. The CDR3 is 16 residues long. From germline, CDR1 is MNHNY and CDR2 SVGAGI (reference sequence). V dropped 0 bases and J dropped 7 bases, with 16 bases sitting between them.